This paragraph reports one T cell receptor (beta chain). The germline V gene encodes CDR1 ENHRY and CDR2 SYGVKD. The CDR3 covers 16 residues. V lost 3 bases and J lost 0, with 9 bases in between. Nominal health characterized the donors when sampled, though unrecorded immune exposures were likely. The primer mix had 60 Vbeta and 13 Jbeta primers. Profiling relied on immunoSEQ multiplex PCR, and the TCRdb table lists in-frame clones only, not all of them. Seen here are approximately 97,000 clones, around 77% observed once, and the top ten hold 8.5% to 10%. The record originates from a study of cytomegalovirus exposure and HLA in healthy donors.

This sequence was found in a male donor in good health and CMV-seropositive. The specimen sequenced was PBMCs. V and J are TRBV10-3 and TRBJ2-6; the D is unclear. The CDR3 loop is CAISESRSSGANVLTF. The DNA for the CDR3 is TGTGCCATCAGTGAATCAAGGAGCTCTGGGGCCAACGTCCTGACTTTC.